Detailed here is one T cell receptor (beta chain). The sample belongs to a study of blood T cell repertoires in COVID-19. Looking at the study overall: Specimens from acute and convalescent COVID-19 originated in the United States, Italy and Spain.

Clones were sequenced by immunoSEQ multiplex PCR, and TCRdb holds only the in-frame ones, with some missing. The table includes approximately 110,000 clones, 81% detected once. This CDR3 has 14 residues. Looked up from germline, CDR1 is LNHDA and CDR2 is SQIVND (reference sequence). V lost 6 bases, J lost 3 bases, and 12 bases lay in between. The clonotype originates from a woman aged 70-85 years with acute or convalescent COVID-19. Sequencing input: peripheral blood. The chain carries TRBV19 and TRBJ2-1; D gene ambiguous. The CDR3 nucleotides read TGTGCCAGTAGCCCATACTACGGCTACAATGAGCAGTTCTTC. Its protein is CASSPYYGYNEQFF.